This T cell receptor (beta chain) was documented in a study of OX40 agonist ivuxolimab in advanced cancers. General observations from the study: In the expanded peripheral T cells, antigen specificity was never determined. More expanded clones were seen, on average, in CD8+ T cells than in CD4+.

This CDR3 has 12 amino acids. Trimming took 2 bases from V and 6 from J, leaving 6 bases between them. Germline V lookup: CDR1 SEHNR, CDR2 FQNEAQ (reference sequence). On this clone itself: The antigen is not known.

The method was immunoSEQ multiplex PCR; TCRdb's version includes in-frame clones alone and lacks a portion of them. This table holds more than 20,000 clones, around 85% found once. The sequence was obtained from an adult with an advanced solid tumor such as melanoma, head and neck, liver or kidney cancer. The rearrangement uses TRBV7-9 and TRBJ2-3; D is undetermined. The sample consisted of CD4+ or CD8+ T cells sorted from blood, taken in a trial of the OX40 agonist ivuxolimab. The CDR3 coding sequence is TGTGCCAGCAGCTTAATTTACGATACGCAGTATTTT. Encoded protein: CASSLIYDTQYF.